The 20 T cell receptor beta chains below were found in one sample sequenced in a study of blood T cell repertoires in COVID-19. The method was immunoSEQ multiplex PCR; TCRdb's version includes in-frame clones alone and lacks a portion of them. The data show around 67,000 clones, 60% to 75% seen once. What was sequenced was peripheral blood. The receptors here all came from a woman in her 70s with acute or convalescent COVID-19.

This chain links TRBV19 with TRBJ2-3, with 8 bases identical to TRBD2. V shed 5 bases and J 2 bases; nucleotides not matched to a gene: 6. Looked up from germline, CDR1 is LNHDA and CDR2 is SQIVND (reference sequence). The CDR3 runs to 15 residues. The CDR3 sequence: CASSLGLVSTDTQYF. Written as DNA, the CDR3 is TGTGCCAGTAGTTTGGGACTAGTCTCCACAGATACGCAGTATTTT.

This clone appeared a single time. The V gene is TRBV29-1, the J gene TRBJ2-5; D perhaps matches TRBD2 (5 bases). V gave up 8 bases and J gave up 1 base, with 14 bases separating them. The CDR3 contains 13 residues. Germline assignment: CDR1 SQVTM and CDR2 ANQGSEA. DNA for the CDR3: TGCAGCACCGAGGGAGTTTTCCAAGAGACCCAGTACTTC. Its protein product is CSTEGVFQETQYF.

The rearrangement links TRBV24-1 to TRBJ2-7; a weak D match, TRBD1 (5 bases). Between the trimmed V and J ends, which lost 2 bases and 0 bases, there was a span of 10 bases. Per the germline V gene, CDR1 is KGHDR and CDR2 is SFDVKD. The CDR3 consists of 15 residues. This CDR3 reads CATSDSDSSSYEQYF. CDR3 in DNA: TGTGCCACCAGTGATTCAGACAGCAGCTCCTACGAGCAGTACTTC.

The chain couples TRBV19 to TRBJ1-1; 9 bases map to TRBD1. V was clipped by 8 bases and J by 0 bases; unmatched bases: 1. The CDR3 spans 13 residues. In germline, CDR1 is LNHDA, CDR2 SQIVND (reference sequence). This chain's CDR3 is CASGQGLNTEAFF. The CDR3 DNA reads TGTGCCAGTGGACAGGGGTTGAACACTGAAGCTTTCTTT.

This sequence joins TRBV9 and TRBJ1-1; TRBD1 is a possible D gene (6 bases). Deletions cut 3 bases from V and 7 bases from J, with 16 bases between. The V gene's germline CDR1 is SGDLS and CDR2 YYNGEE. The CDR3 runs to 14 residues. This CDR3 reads CASSGADTGIEAFF. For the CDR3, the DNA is TGTGCCAGCAGCGGGGCCGACACAGGGATTGAAGCTTTCTTT.

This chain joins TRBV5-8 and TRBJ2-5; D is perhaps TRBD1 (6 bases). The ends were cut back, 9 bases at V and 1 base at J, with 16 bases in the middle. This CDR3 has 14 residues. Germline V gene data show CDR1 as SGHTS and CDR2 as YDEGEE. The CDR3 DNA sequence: TGTGCCACTACGAGAGGACAGATCCAAGAGACCCAGTACTTC. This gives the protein CATTRGQIQETQYF.

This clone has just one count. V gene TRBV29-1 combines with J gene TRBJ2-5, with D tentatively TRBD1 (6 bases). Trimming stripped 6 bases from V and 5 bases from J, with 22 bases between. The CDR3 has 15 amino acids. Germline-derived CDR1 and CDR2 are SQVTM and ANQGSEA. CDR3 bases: TGCAGCGTCACTCCCGCCTCGGGACAACGCGAGACCCAGTACTTC. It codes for CSVTPASGQRETQYF.

CDR3 DNA: TGTGCCAGCAGCCGGGACAGGGGAACAGCTTTCTTT. The encoded protein is CASSRDRGTAFF. The J gene is TRBJ1-1, the V gene TRBV12-3 or TRBV12-4; 10 bases are shared with TRBD1. There are 12 residues in the CDR3. Germline trimming cut 6 bases from V and 10 bases from J; bases unmatched to any gene: 5.

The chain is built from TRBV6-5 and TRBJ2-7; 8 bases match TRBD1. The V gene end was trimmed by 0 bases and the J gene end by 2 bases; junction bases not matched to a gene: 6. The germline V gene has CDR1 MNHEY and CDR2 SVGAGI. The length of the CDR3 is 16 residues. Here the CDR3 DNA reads TGTGCCAGCAGTTACTCTGCCAGGGGGCCTGCCTACGAGCAGTACTTC. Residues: CASSYSARGPAYEQYF.

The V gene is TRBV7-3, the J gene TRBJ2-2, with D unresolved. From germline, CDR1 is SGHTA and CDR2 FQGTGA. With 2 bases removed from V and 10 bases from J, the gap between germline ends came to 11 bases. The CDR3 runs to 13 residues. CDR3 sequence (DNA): TGTGCCAGCAGCTTATCACCTCGCGAGGAGCTGTTTTTT. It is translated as CASSLSPREELFF.

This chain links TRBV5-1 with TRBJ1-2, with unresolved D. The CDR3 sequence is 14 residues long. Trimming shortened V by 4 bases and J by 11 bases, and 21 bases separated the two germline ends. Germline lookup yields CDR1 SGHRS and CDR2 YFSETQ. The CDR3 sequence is CASSPGPSERRYTF. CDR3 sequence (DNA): TGCGCCAGCAGCCCTGGTCCATCAGAGAGGAGGTACACCTTC.

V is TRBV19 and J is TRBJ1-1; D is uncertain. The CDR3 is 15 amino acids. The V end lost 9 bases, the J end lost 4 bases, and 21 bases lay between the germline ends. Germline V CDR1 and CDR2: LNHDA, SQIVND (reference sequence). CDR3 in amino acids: CASSVAAGRSTEAFF. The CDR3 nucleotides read TGTGCCAGCTCTGTGGCAGCGGGCCGGAGCACTGAAGCTTTCTTT.

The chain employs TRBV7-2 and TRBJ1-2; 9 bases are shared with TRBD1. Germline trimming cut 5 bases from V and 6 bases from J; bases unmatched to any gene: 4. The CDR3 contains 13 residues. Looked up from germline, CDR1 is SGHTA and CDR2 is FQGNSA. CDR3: CASSRDRVDGYTF. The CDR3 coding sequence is TGTGCCAGCAGCAGGGACAGGGTCGATGGCTACACCTTC.

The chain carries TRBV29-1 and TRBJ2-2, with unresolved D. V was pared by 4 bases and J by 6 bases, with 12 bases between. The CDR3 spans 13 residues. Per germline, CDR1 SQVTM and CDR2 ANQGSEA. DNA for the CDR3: TGCAGCGTTGTTTACGCGGCGTCCGGGGAGCTGTTTTTT. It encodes CSVVYAASGELFF.

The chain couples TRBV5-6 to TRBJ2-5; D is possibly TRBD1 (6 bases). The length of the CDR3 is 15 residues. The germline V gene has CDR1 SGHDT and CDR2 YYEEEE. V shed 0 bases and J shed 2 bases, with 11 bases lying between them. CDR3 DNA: TGTGCCAGCAGCTTGGTTCGGCAGGGGCAAGAGACCCAGTACTTC. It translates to CASSLVRQGQETQYF.

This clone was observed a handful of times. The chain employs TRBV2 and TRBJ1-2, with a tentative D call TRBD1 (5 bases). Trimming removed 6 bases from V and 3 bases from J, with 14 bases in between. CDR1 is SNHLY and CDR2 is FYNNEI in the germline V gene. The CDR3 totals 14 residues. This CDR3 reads CASSPGGVYYGYTF. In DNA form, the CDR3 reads TGTGCCAGCAGCCCGGGGGGGGTCTACTATGGCTACACCTTC.

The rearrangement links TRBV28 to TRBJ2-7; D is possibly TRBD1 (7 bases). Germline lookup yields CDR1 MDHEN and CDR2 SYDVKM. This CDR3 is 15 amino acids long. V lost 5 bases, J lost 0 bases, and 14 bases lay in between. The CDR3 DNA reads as TGTGCCAGCAGTACAACAGGGGAGGCCTCCTACGAGCAGTACTTC. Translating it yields CASSTTGEASYEQYF.

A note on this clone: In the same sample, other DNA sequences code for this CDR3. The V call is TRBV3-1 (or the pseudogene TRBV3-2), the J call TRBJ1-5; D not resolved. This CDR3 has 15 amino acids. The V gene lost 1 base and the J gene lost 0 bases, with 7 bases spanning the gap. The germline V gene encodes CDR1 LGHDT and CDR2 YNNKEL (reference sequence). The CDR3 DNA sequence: TGTGCCAGCAGCCAAGTCCGAGATAGCAATCAGCCCCAGCATTTT. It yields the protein CASSQVRDSNQPQHF.

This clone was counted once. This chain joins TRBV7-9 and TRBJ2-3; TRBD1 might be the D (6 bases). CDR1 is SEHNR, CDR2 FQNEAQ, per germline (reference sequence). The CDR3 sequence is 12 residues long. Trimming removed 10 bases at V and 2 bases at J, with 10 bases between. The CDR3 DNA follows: TGTGCCACAGGACAGAACACAGATACGCAGTATTTT. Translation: CATGQNTDTQYF.

The CDR3 loop reads CASTLTGQNTEAFF. CDR3 nucleotide sequence: TGTGCCAGCACCTTGACAGGCCAAAACACTGAAGCTTTCTTT. The J gene is TRBJ1-1, the V gene TRBV2, with TRBD1 as a possible D gene (6 bases). The V gene lost 7 bases and the J gene lost 2 bases, with 14 bases spanning the gap. CDR1 SNHLY and CDR2 FYNNEI come from the germline V gene. The CDR3 is 14 residues long.